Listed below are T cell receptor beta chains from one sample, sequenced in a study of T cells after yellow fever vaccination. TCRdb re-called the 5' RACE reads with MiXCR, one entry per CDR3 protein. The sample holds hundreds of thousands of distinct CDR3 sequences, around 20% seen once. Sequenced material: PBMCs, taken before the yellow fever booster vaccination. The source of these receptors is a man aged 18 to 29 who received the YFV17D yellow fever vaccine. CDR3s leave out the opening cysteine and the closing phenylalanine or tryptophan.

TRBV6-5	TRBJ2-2	ACSRQGVNTGELF
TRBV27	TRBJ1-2	ASRARDGEGYT
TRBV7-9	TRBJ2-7	ASSRQGQTSYEQY
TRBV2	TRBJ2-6	ASSGGASRVGANVLT
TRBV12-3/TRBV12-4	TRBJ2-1	ASSLSSGGNEQF
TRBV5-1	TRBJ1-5	ASSLEGKEPQH
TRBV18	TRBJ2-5	ASSQAGEETQY
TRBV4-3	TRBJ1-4	ASSQSRDLGTNEKLF
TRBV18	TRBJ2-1	ASSPREGKDEQF
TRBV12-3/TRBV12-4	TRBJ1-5	ASSDNRVPNQPQH
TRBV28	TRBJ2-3	ASMGLDQQTDTQY
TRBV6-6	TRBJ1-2	ASRRVRSVLVT
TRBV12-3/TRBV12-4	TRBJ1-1	ASSQGDRVPDTEAF
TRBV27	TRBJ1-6	ASSLGVGGNSPLH
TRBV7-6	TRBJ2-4	ASSLGALRGVKNIQY
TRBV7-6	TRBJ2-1	ASSPTDNEQF
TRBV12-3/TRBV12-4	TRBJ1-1	ASSFGPGEAF